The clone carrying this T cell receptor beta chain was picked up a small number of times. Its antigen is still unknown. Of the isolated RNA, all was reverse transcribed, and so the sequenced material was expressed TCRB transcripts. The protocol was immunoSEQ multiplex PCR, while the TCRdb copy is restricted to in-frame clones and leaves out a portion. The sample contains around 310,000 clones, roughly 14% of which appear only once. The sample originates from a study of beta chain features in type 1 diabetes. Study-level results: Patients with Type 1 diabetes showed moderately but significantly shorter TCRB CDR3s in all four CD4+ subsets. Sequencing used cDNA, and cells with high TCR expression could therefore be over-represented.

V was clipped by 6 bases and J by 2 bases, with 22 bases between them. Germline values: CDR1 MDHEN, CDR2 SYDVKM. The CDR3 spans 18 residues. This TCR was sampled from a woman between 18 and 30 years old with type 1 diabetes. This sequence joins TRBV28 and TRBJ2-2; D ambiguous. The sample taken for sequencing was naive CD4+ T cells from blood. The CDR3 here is CASSINPRSKSNTGELFF. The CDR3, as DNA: TGTGCCAGCAGCATAAACCCTAGGTCAAAATCAAACACCGGGGAGCTGTTTTTT.